These 30 T cell receptor beta chains were all obtained from the same sample, sequenced in a study of shared clonotypes between healthy human individuals. Assay used: immunoSEQ multiplex PCR; TCRdb lists only in-frame clones, some missing. This sample yields fewer than 1.6 million clones, of which 98% are seen a single time; over 0.3% belongs to the top ten. Sequenced material: naive CD4+ T cells sorted from blood. Documented subset: CD45RA+ positively selected. These TCRs come from a young man in good health.

This clone was detected once. V and J are TRBV11-2 and TRBJ2-2; weak D call: TRBD2 (6 bases). Germline V gives CDR1 SGHAT, CDR2 FQNNGV. V was trimmed by 2 bases and J by 0 bases, leaving 16 bases between them. The CDR3 totals 18 residues. DNA of the CDR3: TGTGCCAGCAGCTTAAAGACGCCTAGCGCATCGAACACCGGGGAGCTGTTTTTT. Encoded protein: CASSLKTPSASNTGELFF.

The rearrangement links TRBV30 to TRBJ2-1; 9 bases fit TRBD2. The J segment lost 12 bases and the V segment lost 2 bases, leaving 17 bases of the junction unmatched. There are 16 residues in the CDR3. Germline CDR1 GTSNPN, CDR2 SVGIG (reference sequence). CDR3 DNA sequence: TGTGCCTGGAGTCCCCATGCTAGCGGGATTCGTCCGTCGCAGTTCTTC. Protein: CAWSPHASGIRPSQFF. Drawing the rest from reference TRBV30 and TRBJ2-1, the complete variable domain is SQTIHQWPATLVQPVGSPLSLECTVEGTSNPNLYWYRQAAGRGLQLLFYSVGIGQISSEVPQNLSASRPQDRQFILSSKKLLLSDSGFYLCAWSPHASGIRPSQFFGPGTRLTVL.

The V gene is TRBV15, the J gene TRBJ1-2; 10 bases fit TRBD1. This CDR3 has 14 residues. V lost 0 bases and J lost 13; bases outside the gene matches: 8. In germline, CDR1 is LNHNV, CDR2 YYDKDF (reference sequence). In DNA, the CDR3 is TGTGCCACCAGCAGAGATAATAGGGACAGGGGACTCACCTTC. Its protein is CATSRDNRDRGLTF.

The V call is TRBV10-1, the J call TRBJ2-2; 7 nucleotides line up with TRBD1. CDR1 and CDR2 from the germline V gene are WNHNN and SYGVQD (reference sequence). V trimming: 3 bases; J trimming: 1 base; junction bases outside the gene matches: 8. The CDR3 runs 17 residues. The CDR3 sequence: CASSELGTELNTGELFF. The CDR3 DNA reads as TGCGCCAGCAGTGAACTTGGGACAGAGCTGAACACCGGGGAGCTGTTTTTT.

CDR3 bases: TGCGCCAGCAGCTCGGGACTAGCGGGACCCTCCTACGAGCAGTACTTC. The encoded protein is CASSSGLAGPSYEQYF. This chain uses TRBV5-1 with TRBJ2-7; 13 nucleotides align to TRBD2. V lost 3 bases to trimming and J lost 0 bases; unmatched junction nucleotides: 3. Per germline, CDR1 SGHRS and CDR2 YFSETQ. CDR3 length: 16 amino acids.

The table lists this clone with a count of one. This chain uses TRBV29-1 with TRBJ2-7; 9 bases map to TRBD1. With V trimmed by 7 bases and J by 5 bases, 12 bases remained unmatched. The germline V gene encodes CDR1 SQVTM and CDR2 ANQGSEA. The CDR3 totals 14 residues. CDR3 coding DNA: TGCAGCGCGGGACAGGGTGGGACGATGAACGAGCAGTACTTC. Translation gives CSAGQGGTMNEQYF.

V usage is TRBV11-2 and J usage is TRBJ2-1; 9 nucleotides agree with TRBD1. CDR1 and CDR2 from the germline V gene are SGHAT and FQNNGV. J gave up 8 bases and V 4 bases, and 6 bases lay outside the gene matches. This CDR3 is built from 14 residues. The CDR3 DNA sequence: TGTGCCAGCAGCTCAGGGACAGGGTACGATGAGCAGTTCTTC. It yields the protein CASSSGTGYDEQFF.

The V call is TRBV6-1, the J call TRBJ2-7; D unclear. The CDR3 length is 11 residues. Germline V CDR1 and CDR2: MNHNS, SASEGT. V lost 2 bases to trimming and J lost 6 bases, with 5 bases between them. The CDR3 region is CASSEISEQYF. In DNA form, the CDR3 reads TGTGCCAGCAGTGAAATCTCCGAGCAGTACTTC.

V usage is TRBV10-3 and J usage is TRBJ1-1, with 12 bases matching TRBD1. The germline gives CDR1 ENHRY, CDR2 SYGVKD. The CDR3 contains 13 residues. Trimming at V came to 7 bases and at J to 9 bases, leaving 6 bases not matched to a gene. Here the CDR3 DNA reads TGTGCCATCAAATTGGGACAGGGGGCGAAAGCTTTCTTT. Its protein is CAIKLGQGAKAFF.

The chain employs TRBV27 and TRBJ1-1; the match to TRBD1 covers 9 bases. CDR1 and CDR2 from the germline V gene are MNHEY and SMNVEV (reference sequence). CDR3 length: 17 residues. V shed 5 bases, J shed 0 bases, and the junction held 10 bases outside the gene matches. CDR3 in amino acids: CASSRNRGPIMNTEAFF. The DNA of the CDR3 is TGTGCCAGCAGTAGAAACAGGGGGCCTATAATGAACACTGAAGCTTTCTTT.

This clone was recorded once. CDR3 region: CASRPGGGAYNEQFF. In DNA, the CDR3 is TGTGCCAGCAGACCCGGGGGCGGCGCCTACAATGAGCAGTTCTTC. The chain recombines TRBV28 with TRBJ2-1, with D perhaps assigned TRBD1 or TRBD2 (6 bases each). Germline V CDR1 and CDR2: MDHEN, SYDVKM. This CDR3 is 15 amino acids long. Trimming removed 6 bases from V and 2 bases from J, with 14 bases in between.

About this clone: This sample includes further DNA sequences coding for the same CDR3. The chain recombines TRBV11-2 with TRBJ2-7, with 7 bases matching TRBD1. This CDR3 is 13 amino acids long. V gave up 3 bases and J gave up 3 bases; unmatched junction bases: 2. Germline CDR1 reads SGHAT; CDR2 reads FQNNGV. The CDR3 reads CASSFAGGYEQYF. In DNA, the CDR3 is TGTGCCAGCAGCTTCGCAGGGGGCTACGAGCAGTACTTC.

The V and J genes are TRBV6-6 and TRBJ2-7; TRBD2 matches at 9 bases. Trimming took 4 bases from V and 0 from J; bases not matched to a gene: 1. The CDR3 is 14 residues long. Germline V gene sequence: CDR1 MNHNY, CDR2 SVGAGI (reference sequence). CDR3 in DNA: TGTGCCAGCAGTTCTAGCGGGAACTCCTACGAGCAGTACTTC. The encoded protein is CASSSSGNSYEQYF.

The V gene is TRBV5-8, the J gene TRBJ2-7; a weak D match, TRBD1 (6 bases). CDR3 size: 14 residues. With 6 bases removed from V and 3 bases from J, the gap between germline ends came to 16 bases. Germline V gene data show CDR1 as SGHTS and CDR2 as YDEGEE. In DNA form, the CDR3 reads TGTGCCAGCACCCGACCGGGACATAGCTACGAGCAGTACTTC. It is translated as CASTRPGHSYEQYF.

The rearrangement joins TRBV9 to TRBJ1-5, with D possibly TRBD1 on 5 matching bases. Germline V gene sequence: CDR1 SGDLS, CDR2 YYNGEE. There are 16 residues in the CDR3. Trimming removed 4 bases at V and 2 bases at J, with 16 bases between. CDR3 sequence: CASSRLSGFGNQPQHF. In nucleotides, the CDR3 is TGTGCCAGCAGCCGTCTTTCAGGGTTCGGCAATCAGCCCCAGCATTTT.

The V call is TRBV9, the J call TRBJ2-5; D assignment may be TRBD1 or TRBD2 (5 bases each). Trimming removed 0 bases from V and 4 bases from J, with 13 bases in between. This CDR3 has 15 residues. Germline assignment: CDR1 SGDLS and CDR2 YYNGEE. CDR3 nucleotide sequence: TGTGCCAGCAGCGTAGCGGCGTTGGGGGTAGAGACCCAGTACTTC. Its translation is CASSVAALGVETQYF. Looking up the rest from reference TRBV9 and TRBJ2-5 gives the full variable domain: DSGVTQTPKHLITATGQRVTLRCSPRSGDLSVYWYQQSLDQGLQFLIQYYNGEERAKGNILERFSAQQFPDLHSELNLSSLELGDSALYFCASSVAALGVETQYFGPGTRLLVL.

The rearrangement joins TRBV5-1 to TRBJ1-1; D is unresolved. Trimming left V 0 bases short and J 0 bases short, with 12 bases between. Germline CDR1 reads SGHRS; CDR2 reads YFSETQ. CDR3 length: 16 residues. The CDR3 nucleotides are TGCGCCAGCAGCTTGGCCTTCGGGAGTATGAACACTGAAGCTTTCTTT. Its translation: CASSLAFGSMNTEAFF.

For the CDR3, the DNA is TGTGCCAGCAGTGAAGCAGGGGGCACGCGAAACACCATATATTTT. Its protein is CASSEAGGTRNTIYF. This chain uses TRBV2 with TRBJ1-3; 7 bases map to TRBD1. The length of the CDR3 is 15 residues. J was trimmed by 5 bases and V by 0 bases; bases with no gene match: 4. The germline V gene has CDR1 SNHLY and CDR2 FYNNEI.

J is TRBJ2-7 and V is TRBV5-1; possible D gene TRBD2, 5 bases. CDR1 and CDR2 from the germline V gene are SGHRS and YFSETQ. The CDR3 sequence is 16 residues long. V was trimmed by 4 bases and J by 0 bases, leaving 17 bases between them. The CDR3, as DNA: TGCGCCAGCAGCCCAAATGCCGAGGGTTACTCCTACGAGCAGTACTTC. This gives the protein CASSPNAEGYSYEQYF.

The chain combines TRBV5-5 with TRBJ2-1; 10 bases are shared with TRBD2. Germline V lookup: CDR1 SGHKS, CDR2 YYEKEE (reference sequence). The length of the CDR3 is 16 residues. Trimming removed 2 bases from V and 10 bases from J; junction bases left unmatched: 12. CDR3 amino acids: CASSLGGLAGVGEQFF. CDR3 DNA sequence: TGTGCCAGCAGCTTAGGAGGTCTAGCGGGAGTAGGGGAGCAGTTCTTC.

This sequence joins TRBV7-2 and TRBJ2-7; no clear D gene. V lost 2 bases to trimming and J lost 6 bases, with 8 bases between them. Germline CDR1 is SGHTA and CDR2 is FQGNSA. CDR3 length equals 12 residues. The CDR3 spells CASSLKLREQYF. Here the CDR3 DNA reads TGTGCCAGCAGCTTAAAATTGCGCGAGCAGTACTTC.

The chain joins TRBV5-1 to TRBJ1-1, with a tentative D call TRBD1 (6 bases). Trimming cost V 4 bases and J 0 bases, with 19 bases left between them. The V gene's germline CDR1 is SGHRS and CDR2 YFSETQ. The CDR3 totals 17 residues. The CDR3 coding sequence is TGCGCCAGCAGCCCCCGCCCAGGGTGGGACATGAACACTGAAGCTTTCTTT. Residues: CASSPRPGWDMNTEAFF.

The chain has TRBV28 and TRBJ2-7; D perhaps matches TRBD2 (6 bases). In germline, CDR1 is MDHEN, CDR2 SYDVKM. V was clipped by 0 bases and J by 3 bases, with 9 bases between them. This CDR3 has 14 amino acids. CDR3 sequence (DNA): TGTGCCAGCAGTTTATGGGACGGGGGCTACGAGCAGTACTTC. Its protein is CASSLWDGGYEQYF. Looking up the rest from reference TRBV28 and TRBJ2-7 gives the full variable domain: DVKVTQSSRYLVKRTGEKVFLECVQDMDHENMFWYRQDPGLGLRLIYFSYDVKMKEKGDIPEGYSVSREKKERFSLILESASTNQTSMYLCASSLWDGGYEQYFGPGTRLTVT.

The chain uses TRBV5-1 and TRBJ1-4; 7 bases agree with TRBD1. The CDR3 totals 14 residues. The junction had 2 bases not matched to a gene; V was cut back by 0 bases and J by 6 bases. In germline, CDR1 is SGHRS, CDR2 YFSETQ. The CDR3 reads CASSLETGHEKLFF. Here the CDR3 DNA reads TGCGCCAGCAGCTTGGAGACAGGGCATGAAAAACTGTTTTTT.

The chain has TRBV7-8 and TRBJ2-1, with 12 bases aligning to TRBD2. Trimming removed 5 bases from V and 8 bases from J; junction bases left unmatched: 7. The CDR3 length is 15 residues. Germline values: CDR1 SGHVS, CDR2 FQNEAQ. In DNA form, the CDR3 reads TGTGCCAGCAGCACACGGACTAGCGGGACTCATGAGCAGTTCTTC. It specifies CASSTRTSGTHEQFF. Supplemented by reference TRBV7-8 and TRBJ2-1, the full variable domain reads GAGVSQSPRYKVAKRGQDVALRCDPISGHVSLFWYQQALGQGPEFLTYFQNEAQLDKSGLPSDRFFAERPEGSVSTLKIQRTQQEDSAVYLCASSTRTSGTHEQFFGPGTRLTVL.

The chain recombines TRBV27 with TRBJ1-1; D gene unclear. The CDR3 covers 14 residues. V was clipped by 4 bases and J by 4 bases, with 13 bases between them. Germline CDR1 is MNHEY and CDR2 is SMNVEV (reference sequence). The CDR3 nucleotides are TGTGCCAGCAGTTCCCTCTTTTTGGGCACTGAAGCTTTCTTT. This gives the protein CASSSLFLGTEAFF.

The CDR3 loop is CASSRGWAGGTSYNEQFF. The CDR3 coding sequence is TGTGCCAGCAGCCGCGGCTGGGCGGGAGGGACCTCGTACAATGAGCAGTTCTTC. The chain couples TRBV9 to TRBJ2-1, with 9 bases fitting TRBD2. Germline loops: CDR1 SGDLS, CDR2 YYNGEE. V lost 4 bases to trimming and J lost 4 bases; unmatched junction nucleotides: 15. The CDR3 is made up of 18 amino acids.

This clone has a handful of counts. The chain carries TRBV15 and TRBJ2-2; a weak D match, TRBD1 (6 bases). The CDR3 is 18 amino acids. Germline V gives CDR1 LNHNV, CDR2 YYDKDF (reference sequence). V lost 7 bases to trimming and J lost 2 bases, with 23 bases between them. This chain's CDR3 is CATKAGGSAQENTGELFF. CDR3 coding DNA: TGTGCCACCAAGGCTGGGGGCAGCGCCCAAGAAAACACCGGGGAGCTGTTTTTT.

The chain joins TRBV5-4 to TRBJ1-4, with unresolved D. Trimming cost V 2 bases and J 8 bases, with 13 bases left between them. Germline loops: CDR1 SGHNT, CDR2 YYREEE (reference sequence). This CDR3 has 14 amino acids. Here the CDR3 DNA reads TGTGCCAGCAGCTTCGACCCGGGGTCAGAAAAACTGTTTTTT. Amino acids: CASSFDPGSEKLFF.

The J gene is TRBJ1-4, the V gene TRBV27; TRBD1 aligns across 7 bases. The CDR3 is made up of 17 amino acids. With V trimmed by 2 bases and J by 0 bases, 6 bases remained unmatched. From germline, CDR1 is MNHEY and CDR2 SMNVEV (reference sequence). The CDR3 spells CASSLAGQRATNEKLFF. CDR3 nucleotides: TGTGCCAGCAGTTTAGCGGGACAGAGGGCAACTAATGAAAAACTGTTTTTT.